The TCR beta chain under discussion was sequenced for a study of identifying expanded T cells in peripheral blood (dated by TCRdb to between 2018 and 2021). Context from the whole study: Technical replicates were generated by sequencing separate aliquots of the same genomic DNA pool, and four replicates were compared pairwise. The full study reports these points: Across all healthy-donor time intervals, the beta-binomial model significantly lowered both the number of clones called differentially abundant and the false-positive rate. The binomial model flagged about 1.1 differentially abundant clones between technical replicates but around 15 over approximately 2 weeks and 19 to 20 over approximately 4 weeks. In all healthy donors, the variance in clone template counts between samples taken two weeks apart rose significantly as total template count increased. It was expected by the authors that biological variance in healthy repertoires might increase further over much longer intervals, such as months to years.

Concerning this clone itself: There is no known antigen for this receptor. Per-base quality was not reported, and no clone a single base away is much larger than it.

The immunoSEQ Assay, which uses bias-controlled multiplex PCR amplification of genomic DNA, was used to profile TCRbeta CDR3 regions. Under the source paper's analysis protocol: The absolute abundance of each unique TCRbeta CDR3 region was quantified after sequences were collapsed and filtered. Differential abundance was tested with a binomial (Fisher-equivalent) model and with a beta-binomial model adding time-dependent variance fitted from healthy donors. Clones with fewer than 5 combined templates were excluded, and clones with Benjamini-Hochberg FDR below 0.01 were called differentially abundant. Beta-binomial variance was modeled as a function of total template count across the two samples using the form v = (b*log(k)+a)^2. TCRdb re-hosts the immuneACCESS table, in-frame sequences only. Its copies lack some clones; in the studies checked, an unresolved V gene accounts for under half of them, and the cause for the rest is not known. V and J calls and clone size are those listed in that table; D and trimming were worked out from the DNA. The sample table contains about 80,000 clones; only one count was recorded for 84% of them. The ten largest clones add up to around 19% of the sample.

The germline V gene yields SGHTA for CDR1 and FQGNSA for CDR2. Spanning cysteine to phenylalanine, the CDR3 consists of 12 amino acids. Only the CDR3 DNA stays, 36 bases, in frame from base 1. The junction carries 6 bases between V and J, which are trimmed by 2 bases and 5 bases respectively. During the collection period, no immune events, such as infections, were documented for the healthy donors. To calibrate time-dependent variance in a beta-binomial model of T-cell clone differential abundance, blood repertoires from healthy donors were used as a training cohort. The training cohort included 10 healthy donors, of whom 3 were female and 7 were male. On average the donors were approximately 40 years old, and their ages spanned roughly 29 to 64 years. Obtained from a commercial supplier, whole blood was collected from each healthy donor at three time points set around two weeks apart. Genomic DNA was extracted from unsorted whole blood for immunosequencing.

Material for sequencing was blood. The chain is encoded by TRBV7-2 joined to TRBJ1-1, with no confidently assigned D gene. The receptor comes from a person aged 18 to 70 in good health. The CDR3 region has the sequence CASSLLVTEAFF. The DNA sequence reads TGTGCCAGCAGCTTACTTGTGACTGAAGCTTTCTTT.